The next 10 T cell receptor beta chains were all read from a single sample in a study of Siglec-9 on CD8 T cells in melanoma. Repertoires were generated with immunoSEQ multiplex PCR, while TCRdb's copy carries only in-frame clones and drops some. The sample lists about 33,000 clones, approximately 83% occurring once. Sequencing used Siglec-9- CD8+ T cells sorted from blood. The receptors derive from a human donor in good health.

The rearrangement links TRBV5-4 to TRBJ1-2, with TRBD1 matching over 8 bases. CDR3 length equals 14 residues. Germline CDR1 and CDR2: SGHNT and YYREEE (reference sequence). With 1 base clipped from V and 7 bases from J, the junction kept 6 bases outside the gene matches. The CDR3 protein is CASSLTGQVGGYTF. The CDR3 DNA follows: TGTGCCAGCAGCTTGACGGGACAGGTTGGTGGCTACACCTTC.

The gene calls are TRBV11-3 and TRBJ2-7; 9 positions match TRBD1. V shed 4 bases, J shed 3 bases, and the junction held 4 bases outside the gene matches. The CDR3 covers 14 residues. Per the germline V gene, CDR1 is SGHNT and CDR2 is YENEEA. CDR3 sequence (DNA): TGTGCCAGCAGCTCGCGACAGGGGGTCTACGAGCAGTACTTC. Protein sequence: CASSSRQGVYEQYF.

The CDR3 bases are TGCGCCAGCAGCCCCCTACAGGGAGCGAGCCGTGAAGCTTTCTTT. Protein product: CASSPLQGASREAFF. The genes are TRBV4-1 and TRBJ1-1; a possible D gene is TRBD1 (6 bases). Trimming removed 4 bases at V and 7 bases at J, with 19 bases between. The CDR3 is made up of 15 amino acids. Germline assignment: CDR1 MGHRA and CDR2 YSYEKL.

V gene TRBV6-1 combines with J gene TRBJ1-1, with D perhaps TRBD1 (5 bases). Germline CDR1 MNHNS, CDR2 SASEGT. With 1 base removed from V and 0 bases from J, the gap between germline ends came to 6 bases. CDR3 length equals 14 residues. CDR3 loop: CASSEGGMNTEAFF. For the CDR3, the DNA is TGTGCCAGCAGTGAAGGGGGGATGAACACTGAAGCTTTCTTT.

This clone was seen a handful of times. The V and J genes are TRBV6-5 and TRBJ1-1; D gene uncertain. Per germline, CDR1 MNHEY and CDR2 SVGAGI. V was trimmed by 5 bases and J by 1 base, leaving 14 bases between them. The CDR3 spans 15 residues. CDR3 in DNA: TGTGCCAGCAGTCCACTAAGTGCAGCGAACACTGAAGCTTTCTTT. This gives the protein CASSPLSAANTEAFF.

V is TRBV13 and J is TRBJ1-5, with a possible D match to TRBD1 (5 bases). Trimming took off 0 bases at V and 7 bases at J, with 13 bases between the two ends. CDR3 length: 15 residues. Germline V CDR1 and CDR2: PRHDT, FYEKMQ (reference sequence). The CDR3 region has the DNA TGTGCCAGCAGCTTAGGTGGGGGGGTTGGCCAGCCCCAGCATTTT. Its translation is CASSLGGGVGQPQHF.

The chain links TRBV19 to TRBJ2-7; 11 bases map to TRBD2. The CDR3 covers 15 residues. Per germline, CDR1 LNHDA and CDR2 SQIVND (reference sequence). V lost 6 bases, J lost 3 bases, and 7 bases stayed unmatched. CDR3 residues: CASSFTSGSRYEQYF. DNA for the CDR3: TGTGCCAGTAGCTTCACTAGCGGGAGTCGCTACGAGCAGTACTTC. The whole variable domain, filled in from reference TRBV19 and TRBJ2-7, reads DGGITQSPKYLFRKEGQNVTLSCEQNLNHDAMYWYRQDPGQGLRLIYYSQIVNDFQKGDIAEGYSVSREKKESFPLTVTSAQKNPTAFYLCASSFTSGSRYEQYFGPGTRLTVT.

The J gene is TRBJ2-1, the V gene TRBV2; D is undetermined. V lost 1 base and J 0 bases, leaving 10 bases between the germline ends. CDR1 is SNHLY and CDR2 is FYNNEI in the germline V gene. The CDR3 loop spans 16 amino acids. CDR3 residues: CASSEGGLSSYNEQFF. The CDR3 DNA reads as TGTGCCAGCAGTGAAGGTGGCCTGAGCTCCTACAATGAGCAGTTCTTC.

This sequence joins TRBV7-6 and TRBJ2-1; 9 bases match TRBD1. Germline assignment: CDR1 SGHVS and CDR2 FNYEAQ. This CDR3 comprises 16 residues. V gave up 4 bases and J gave up 1 base; unmatched junction bases: 5. CDR3 in amino acids: CASSSTGTGSYNEQFF. In DNA, the CDR3 is TGTGCCAGCAGCTCAACCGGGACAGGGTCCTACAATGAGCAGTTCTTC.

The rearrangement uses TRBV6-1 and TRBJ1-1, with 11 bases fitting TRBD1. In germline, CDR1 is MNHNS, CDR2 SASEGT. This CDR3 has 14 residues. V gave up 7 bases and J gave up 6 bases; unmatched junction bases: 7. CDR3 coding DNA: TGTGCCAGCAACGGAGGACAGGGGGCCTCTGAAGCTTTCTTT. Its translation is CASNGGQGASEAFF.